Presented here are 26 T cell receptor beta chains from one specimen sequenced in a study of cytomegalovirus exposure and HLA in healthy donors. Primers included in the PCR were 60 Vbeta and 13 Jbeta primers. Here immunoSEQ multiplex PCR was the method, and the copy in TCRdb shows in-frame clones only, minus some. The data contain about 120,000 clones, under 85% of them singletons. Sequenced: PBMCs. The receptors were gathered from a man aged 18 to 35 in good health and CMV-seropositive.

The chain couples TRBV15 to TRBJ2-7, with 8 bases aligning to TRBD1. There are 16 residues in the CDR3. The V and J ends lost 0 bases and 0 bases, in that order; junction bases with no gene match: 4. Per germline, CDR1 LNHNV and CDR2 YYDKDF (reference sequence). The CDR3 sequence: CATSRDLTGDSYEQYF. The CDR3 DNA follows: TGTGCCACCAGCAGAGATCTGACAGGGGACTCCTACGAGCAGTACTTC. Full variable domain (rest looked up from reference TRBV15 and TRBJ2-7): DAMVIQNPRYQVTQFGKPVTLSCSQTLNHNVMYWYQQKSSQAPKLLFHYYDKDFNNEADTPDNFQSRRPNTSFCFLDIRSPGLGDTAMYLCATSRDLTGDSYEQYFGPGTRLTVT.

CDR3 DNA: TGTGCCAGCAGCGATCCGAAGTATCTACCCTATAATTCACCCCTCCACTTT. Protein product: CASSDPKYLPYNSPLHF. This chain links TRBV7-8 with TRBJ1-6; D not resolved. This CDR3 has 17 residues. The germline gives CDR1 SGHVS, CDR2 FQNEAQ. Deletions cut 5 bases from V and 2 bases from J, with 16 bases between.

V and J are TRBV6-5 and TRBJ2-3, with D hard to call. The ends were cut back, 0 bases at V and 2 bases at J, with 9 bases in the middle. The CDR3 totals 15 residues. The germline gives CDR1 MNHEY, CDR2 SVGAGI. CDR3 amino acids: CASSYSLVTTDTQYF. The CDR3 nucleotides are TGTGCCAGCAGTTACTCCTTAGTTACCACAGATACGCAGTATTTT.

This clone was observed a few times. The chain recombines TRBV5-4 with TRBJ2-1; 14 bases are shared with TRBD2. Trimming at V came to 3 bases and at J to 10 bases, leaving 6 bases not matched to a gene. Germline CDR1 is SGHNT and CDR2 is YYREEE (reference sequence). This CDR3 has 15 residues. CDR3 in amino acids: CASSSGTSGREEQFF. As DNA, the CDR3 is TGTGCCAGCAGCTCCGGGACTAGCGGGAGAGAGGAGCAGTTCTTC.

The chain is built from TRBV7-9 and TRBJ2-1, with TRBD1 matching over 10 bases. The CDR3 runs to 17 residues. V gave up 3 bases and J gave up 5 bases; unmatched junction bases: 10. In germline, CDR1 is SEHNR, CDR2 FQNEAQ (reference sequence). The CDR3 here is CASSFDPRDRGHNEQFF. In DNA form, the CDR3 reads TGTGCCAGCAGCTTTGACCCCCGGGACAGGGGTCACAATGAGCAGTTCTTC.

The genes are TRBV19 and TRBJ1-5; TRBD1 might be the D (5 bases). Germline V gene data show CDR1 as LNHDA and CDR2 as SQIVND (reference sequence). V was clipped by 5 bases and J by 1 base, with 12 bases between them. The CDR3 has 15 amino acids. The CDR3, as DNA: TGTGCCAGTAGTCTACAGGTCAGAAGCAATCAGCCCCAGCATTTT. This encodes CASSLQVRSNQPQHF.

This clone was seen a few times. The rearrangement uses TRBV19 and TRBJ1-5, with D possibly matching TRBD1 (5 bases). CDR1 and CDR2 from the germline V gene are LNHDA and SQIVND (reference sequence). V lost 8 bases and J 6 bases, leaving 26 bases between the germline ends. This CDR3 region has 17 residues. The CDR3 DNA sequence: TGTGCCAGTTCCCCGGACGGAGGGGCAGGGAGAACTCAGCCCCAGCATTTT. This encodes CASSPDGGAGRTQPQHF.

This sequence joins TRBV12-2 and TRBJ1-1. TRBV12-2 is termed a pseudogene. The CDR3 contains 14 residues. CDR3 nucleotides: TGTGCAAGTCGCTTGCGGCCTCACACCACTGAAGCTTTCTTT. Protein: CASRLRPHTTEAFF.

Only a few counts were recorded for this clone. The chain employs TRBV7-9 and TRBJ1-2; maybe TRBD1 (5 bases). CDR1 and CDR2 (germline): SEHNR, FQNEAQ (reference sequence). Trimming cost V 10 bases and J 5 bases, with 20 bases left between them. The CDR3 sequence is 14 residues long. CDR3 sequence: CAIQRVGLGYGYTF. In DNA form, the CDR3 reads TGTGCCATACAGCGGGTGGGGCTCGGGTATGGCTACACCTTC.

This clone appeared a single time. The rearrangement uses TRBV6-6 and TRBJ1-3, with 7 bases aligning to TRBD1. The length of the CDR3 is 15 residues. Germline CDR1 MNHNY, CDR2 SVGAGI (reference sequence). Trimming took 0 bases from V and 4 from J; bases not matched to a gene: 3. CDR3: CASSYSQGQGNTIYF. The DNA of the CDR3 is TGTGCCAGCAGTTACTCCCAGGGACAGGGAAACACCATATATTTT.

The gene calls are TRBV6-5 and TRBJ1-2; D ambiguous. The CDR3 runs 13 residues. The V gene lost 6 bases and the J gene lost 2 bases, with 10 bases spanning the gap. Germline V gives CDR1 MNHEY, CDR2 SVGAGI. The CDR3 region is CASSHPSNYGYTF. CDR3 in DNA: TGTGCCAGCAGCCACCCTAGCAACTATGGCTACACCTTC.

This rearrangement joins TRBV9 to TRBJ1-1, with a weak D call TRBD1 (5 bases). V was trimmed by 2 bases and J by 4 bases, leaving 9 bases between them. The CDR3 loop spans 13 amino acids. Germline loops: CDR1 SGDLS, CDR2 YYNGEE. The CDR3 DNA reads TGTGCCAGCAGCGTTCAGGGTTTCACTGAAGCTTTCTTT. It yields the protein CASSVQGFTEAFF.

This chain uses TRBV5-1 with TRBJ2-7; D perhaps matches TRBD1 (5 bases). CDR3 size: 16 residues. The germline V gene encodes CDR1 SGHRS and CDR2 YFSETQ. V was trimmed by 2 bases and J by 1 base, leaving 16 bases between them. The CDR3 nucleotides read TGCGCCAGCAGCTTAGCGAAGGGGCGCCCATCCTACGAGCAGTACTTC. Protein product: CASSLAKGRPSYEQYF.

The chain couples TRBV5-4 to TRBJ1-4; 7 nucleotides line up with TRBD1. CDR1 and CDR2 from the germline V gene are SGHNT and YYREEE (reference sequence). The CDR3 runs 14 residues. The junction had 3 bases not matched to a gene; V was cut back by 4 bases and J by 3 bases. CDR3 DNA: TGTGCCAGCAGCCCAGGGGGGTCTAATGAAAAACTGTTTTTT. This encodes CASSPGGSNEKLFF.

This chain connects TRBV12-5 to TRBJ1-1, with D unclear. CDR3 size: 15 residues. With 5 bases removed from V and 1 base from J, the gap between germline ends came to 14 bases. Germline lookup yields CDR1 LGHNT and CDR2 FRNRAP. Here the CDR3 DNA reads TGTGCTAGTGGTATAGCAGTGAGCGCGAACACTGAAGCTTTCTTT. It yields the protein CASGIAVSANTEAFF.

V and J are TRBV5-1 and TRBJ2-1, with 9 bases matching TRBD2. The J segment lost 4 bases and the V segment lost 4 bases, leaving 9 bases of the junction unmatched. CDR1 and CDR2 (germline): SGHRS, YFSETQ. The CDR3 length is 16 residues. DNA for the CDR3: TGCGCCAGCAGCCTAAGACTAGCGGAGGTTTACAATGAGCAGTTCTTC. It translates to CASSLRLAEVYNEQFF.

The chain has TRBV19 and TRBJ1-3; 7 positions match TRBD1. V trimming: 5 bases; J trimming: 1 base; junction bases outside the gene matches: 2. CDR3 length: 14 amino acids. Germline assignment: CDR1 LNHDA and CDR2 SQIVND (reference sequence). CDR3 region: CASSSGGSGNTIYF. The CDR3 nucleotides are TGTGCCAGTAGTTCAGGGGGATCTGGAAACACCATATATTTT.

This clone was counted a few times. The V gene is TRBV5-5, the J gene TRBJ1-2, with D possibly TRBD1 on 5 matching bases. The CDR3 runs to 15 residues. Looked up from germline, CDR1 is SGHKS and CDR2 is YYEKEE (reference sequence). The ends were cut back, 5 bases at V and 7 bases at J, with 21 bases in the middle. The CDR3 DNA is TGTGCCAGCAGGCCTTCGGGTCGGAGGGGTTCTGGCTACACCTTC. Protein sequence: CASRPSGRRGSGYTF.

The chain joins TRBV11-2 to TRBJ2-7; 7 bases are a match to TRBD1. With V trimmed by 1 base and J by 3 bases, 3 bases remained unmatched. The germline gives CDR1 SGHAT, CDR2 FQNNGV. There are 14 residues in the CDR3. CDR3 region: CASSLGDRDYEQYF. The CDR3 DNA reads TGTGCCAGCAGCTTAGGAGACAGGGACTACGAGCAGTACTTC.

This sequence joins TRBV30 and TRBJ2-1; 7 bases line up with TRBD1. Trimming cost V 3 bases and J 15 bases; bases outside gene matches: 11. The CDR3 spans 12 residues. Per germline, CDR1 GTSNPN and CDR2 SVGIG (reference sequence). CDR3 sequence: CAWSVPGQRLFF. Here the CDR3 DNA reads TGTGCCTGGAGCGTTCCGGGACAGCGCTTGTTCTTC.

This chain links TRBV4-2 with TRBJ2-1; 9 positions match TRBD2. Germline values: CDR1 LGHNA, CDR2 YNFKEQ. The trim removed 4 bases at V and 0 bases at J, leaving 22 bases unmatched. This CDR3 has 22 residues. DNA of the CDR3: TGTGCCAGCAGCCTGTTGGGGGTACGCGGGAGGGTCCAGGAAAGCTCCTACAATGAGCAGTTCTTC. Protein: CASSLLGVRGRVQESSYNEQFF.

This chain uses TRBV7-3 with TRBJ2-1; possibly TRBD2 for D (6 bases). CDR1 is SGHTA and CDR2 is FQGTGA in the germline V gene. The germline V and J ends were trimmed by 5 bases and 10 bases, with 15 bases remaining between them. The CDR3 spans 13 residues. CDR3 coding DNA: TGTGCCAGCAGCGCGGGACCAATGATGGAGCAGTTCTTC. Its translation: CASSAGPMMEQFF.

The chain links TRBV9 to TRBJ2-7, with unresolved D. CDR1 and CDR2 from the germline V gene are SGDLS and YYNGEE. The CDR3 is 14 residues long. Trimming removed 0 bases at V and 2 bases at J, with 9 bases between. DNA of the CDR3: TGTGCCAGCAGCGTAGAGTCCGCTACCTACGAGCAGTACTTC. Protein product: CASSVESATYEQYF.

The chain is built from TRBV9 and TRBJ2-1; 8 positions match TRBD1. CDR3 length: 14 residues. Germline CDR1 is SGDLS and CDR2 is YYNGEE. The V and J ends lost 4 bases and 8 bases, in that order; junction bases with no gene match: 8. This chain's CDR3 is CASSRGQGVYEQFF. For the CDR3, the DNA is TGTGCCAGCAGCCGCGGACAGGGAGTGTATGAGCAGTTCTTC.

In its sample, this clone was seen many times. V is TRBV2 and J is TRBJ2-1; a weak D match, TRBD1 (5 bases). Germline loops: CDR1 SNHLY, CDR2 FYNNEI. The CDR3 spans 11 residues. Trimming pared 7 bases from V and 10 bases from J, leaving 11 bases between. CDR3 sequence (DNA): TGTGCCAGCATCCAGGGTCGGGAGCAGTTCTTC. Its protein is CASIQGREQFF.

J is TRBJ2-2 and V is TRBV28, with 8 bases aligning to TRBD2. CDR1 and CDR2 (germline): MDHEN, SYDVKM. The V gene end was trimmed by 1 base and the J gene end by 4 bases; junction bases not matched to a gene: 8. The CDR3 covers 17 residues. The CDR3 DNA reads TGTGCCAGCAGTTTATATTCGGGGGGGAGTGTCACCGGGGAGCTGTTTTTT. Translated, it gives CASSLYSGGSVTGELFF.